The clone carrying this T cell receptor beta chain was seen ten or more times. Its antigen remains unidentified. This CDR3 spans 14 amino acids. V was trimmed by 6 bases and J by 8 bases, leaving 19 bases between them. Per germline, CDR1 MDHEN and CDR2 SYDVKM. This sample stems from a study of neurological immune-mediated disorders. Template-switch 5'RACE cDNA synthesis added a 10-nucleotide unique molecular identifier. TCRdb recomputed calls from the 5' RACE reads with MiXCR, one row per CDR3 protein. The sample consists of under 20,000 distinct CDR3 sequences, roughly 14% of them appearing once. Where libraries were unsorted, they were derived from 2 million PBMCs stored at -80 degrees C. Study conclusions and caveats: The greatest TCR clonal expansion appeared in HTLV-1-associated myelopathy and the smallest, falling below healthy controls, in multiple sclerosis. No expanded-clone CDR3 amino acid sequence recurred across subjects, suggesting private TCR-beta repertoires.

The V and J genes are TRBV28 and TRBJ1-1; TRBD1 might be the D (5 bases). The sequence was obtained from a man aged 55 to 69 with HTLV-1-associated myelopathy (HAM/TSP). Input material: PBMCs. This CDR3 reads CASRHFSGTGEAFF. The CDR3 DNA follows: TGTGCCAGCAGACACTTTTCGGGCACAGGAGAAGCTTTCTTT.